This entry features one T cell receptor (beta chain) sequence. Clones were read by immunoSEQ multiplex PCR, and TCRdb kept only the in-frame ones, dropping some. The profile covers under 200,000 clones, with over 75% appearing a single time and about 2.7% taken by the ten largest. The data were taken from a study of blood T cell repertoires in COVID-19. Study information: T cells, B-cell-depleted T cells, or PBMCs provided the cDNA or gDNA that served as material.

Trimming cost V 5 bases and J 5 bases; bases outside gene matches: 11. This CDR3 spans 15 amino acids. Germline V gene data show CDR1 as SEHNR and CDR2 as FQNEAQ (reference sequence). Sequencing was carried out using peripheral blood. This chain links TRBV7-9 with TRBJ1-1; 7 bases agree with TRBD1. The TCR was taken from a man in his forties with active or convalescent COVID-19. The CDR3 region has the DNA TGTGCCAGCAGCCCCCGGGGACAGCTCGGGACTGAAGCTTTCTTT. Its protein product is CASSPRGQLGTEAFF. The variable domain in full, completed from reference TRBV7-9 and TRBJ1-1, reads DTGVSQNPRHKITKRGQNVTFRCDPISEHNRLYWYRQTLGQGPEFLTYFQNEAQLEKSRLLSDRFSAERPKGSFSTLEIQRTEQGDSAMYLCASSPRGQLGTEAFFGQGTRLTVV.